These 26 T cell receptor beta chains were sequenced from one sample in a study of identical twins. TCRdb re-derived calls from the 5' RACE reads in MiXCR, one entry per CDR3 protein. The sample yields approximately 1.8 million distinct CDR3 sequences, about 31% seen once. The specimen was cord blood. These receptors were obtained from a newborn girl in good health.

Only one count was recorded for this clonotype. The chain joins TRBV27 to TRBJ2-7; D may be TRBD1 (5 bases). The V gene lost 3 bases and the J gene lost 2 bases, with 14 bases spanning the gap. CDR3 size: 15 residues. Germline V CDR1 and CDR2: MNHEY, SMNVEV (reference sequence). The CDR3 is CASSFSRWGPYEQYF. The DNA for the CDR3 is TGTGCCAGCAGTTTCTCAAGGTGGGGCCCCTACGAGCAGTACTTC.

This clonotype has more than one count but fewer than ten. Written as DNA, the CDR3 is TGTGCCAGCAGTTCCGGGGGCCCTAATCAGCCCCAGCATTTT. It translates to CASSSGGPNQPQHF. V and J are TRBV27 and TRBJ1-5; TRBD1 is a possible D gene (6 bases). The V end was cut by 4 bases, the J end by 4 bases, with 11 bases between. This CDR3 comprises 14 residues. CDR1 is MNHEY, CDR2 SMNVEV, per germline (reference sequence).

The V gene is TRBV5-1, the J gene TRBJ1-1; D unresolved. The CDR3 extends over 13 amino acids. The V and J ends lost 6 bases and 5 bases respectively, with 14 bases between them. Germline lookup yields CDR1 SGHRS and CDR2 YFSETQ. The CDR3 DNA is TGCGCCAGCAAGCCGGAACGGAGGACTGAAGCTTTCTTT. Translating gives CASKPERRTEAFF. Using reference TRBV5-1 and TRBJ1-1 for the parts outside the CDR3, the full variable domain is KAGVTQTPRYLIKTRGQQVTLSCSPISGHRSVSWYQQTPGQGLQFLFEYFSETQRNKGNFPGRFSGRQFSNSRSEMNVSTLELGDSALYLCASKPERRTEAFFGQGTRLTVV.

The CDR3 loop reads CATSGRDRGDEQYF. The CDR3, as DNA: TGTGCCACCAGTGGCCGGGACAGGGGGGACGAGCAGTACTTC. The genes are TRBV24-1 and TRBJ2-7; 11 nucleotides agree with TRBD1. V was pared by 5 bases and J by 5 bases, with 4 bases of the junction left unmatched. This CDR3 spans 14 amino acids. Germline CDR1 reads KGHDR; CDR2 reads SFDVKD.

Only a few counts were recorded for this clonotype. The rearrangement uses TRBV29-1 and TRBJ2-7, with D hard to call. The germline gives CDR1 SQVTM, CDR2 ANQGSEA. Trimming removed 7 bases from V and 4 bases from J, with 11 bases in between. The CDR3 totals 11 residues. The CDR3 sequence is CSGFLGYEQYF. The CDR3 coding sequence is TGCAGCGGTTTTCTGGGGTACGAGCAGTACTTC.

This clonotype was seen a few times. The chain recombines TRBV6-1 with TRBJ1-5; no firm D call. Germline CDR1 MNHNS, CDR2 SASEGT. CDR3 length: 15 residues. Trimming pared 4 bases from V and 6 bases from J, leaving 16 bases between. CDR3 region: CASSGVIPGIQPQHF. As DNA, the CDR3 is TGTGCCAGCAGTGGCGTGATCCCGGGAATTCAGCCCCAGCATTTT.

The chain has TRBV15 and TRBJ2-1; D may be TRBD2 (5 bases). Germline V gives CDR1 LNHNV, CDR2 YYDKDF (reference sequence). Trimming removed 3 bases at V and 3 bases at J, with 15 bases between. The CDR3 has 16 amino acids. DNA of the CDR3: TGTGCCACCAGCAGGGCTGTACCGGGGATCTACAATGAGCAGTTCTTC. Its translation is CATSRAVPGIYNEQFF.

This clonotype showed up just a few times. CDR3 loop: CSASLSRHSSYNEQFF. DNA for the CDR3: TGCAGTGCTAGTCTAAGCCGCCATAGCTCCTACAATGAGCAGTTCTTC. This sequence joins TRBV20-1 and TRBJ2-1, with unresolved D. V lost 3 bases and J lost 0, with 15 bases in between. Germline CDR1 reads DFQATT; CDR2 reads SNEGSKA (reference sequence). The CDR3 totals 16 residues.

In this sample, this clonotype turned up a few times. This sequence joins TRBV20-1 and TRBJ2-5; D is tentatively TRBD1 or TRBD2 (5 bases each). Germline CDR1 and CDR2: DFQATT and SNEGSKA (reference sequence). This CDR3 spans 14 amino acids. Trimming removed 0 bases at V and 2 bases at J, with 10 bases between. In nucleotides, the CDR3 is TGCAGTGCTAGAGATTCGTGGGGGCAAGAGACCCAGTACTTC. Translation: CSARDSWGQETQYF.

This rearrangement joins TRBV20-1 to TRBJ2-1, with 9 bases identical to TRBD1. Germline V gene sequence: CDR1 DFQATT, CDR2 SNEGSKA (reference sequence). This CDR3 comprises 13 residues. The CDR3 DNA sequence: TGCAGCGTAGGGACAGGGAGCCACAATGAGCAGTTCTTC. This codes for CSVGTGSHNEQFF.

This clonotype was seen a handful of times. One end of the junction fails to match germline, which may point to a read error. J is TRBJ2-3 and V is TRBV7-9, with 7 bases lining up with TRBD2. Germline assignment: CDR1 SEHNR and CDR2 FQNEAQ (reference sequence). CDR3 length: 15 amino acids. The CDR3 here is CASSLVSGTADTQYF. The CDR3 DNA reads as TGTGCCAGCAGCTTAGTGAGCGGGACCGCAGACACGCAGTATTTT.

The chain combines TRBV20-1 with TRBJ2-6; possible D gene TRBD1, 5 bases. Trimming shortened V by 3 bases and J by 9 bases, and 9 bases separated the two germline ends. Germline V gene lookup returns CDR1 DFQATT and CDR2 SNEGSKA (reference sequence). The CDR3 covers 12 residues. The CDR3 reads CSASRGLNVLTF. Written as DNA, the CDR3 is TGCAGTGCTAGTAGGGGCCTCAACGTCCTGACTTTC.

The V gene is TRBV3-1, the J gene TRBJ2-5; D is unclear. Trimming took off 0 bases at V and 11 bases at J, with 16 bases between the two ends. CDR3 length equals 14 residues. Germline assignment: CDR1 LGHDT and CDR2 YNNKEL (reference sequence). The CDR3 is CASSQEYRAYGQYF. The CDR3 region has the DNA TGTGCCAGCAGCCAAGAATATAGGGCCTACGGGCAGTACTTC.

The sample holds a few counts of this clonotype. The CDR3 nucleotides are TGTGGGGGGGATACGCAGTATTTT. Amino acids: CGGDTQYF. The chain joins TRBV12-5 to TRBJ2-3; D may correspond to TRBD1 or TRBD2 (5 bases each). From germline, CDR1 is LGHNT and CDR2 FRNRAP. The CDR3 consists of 8 residues.

This clonotype was observed a handful of times. The rearrangement uses TRBV6-1 and TRBJ1-1; the D is unclear. This CDR3 contains 14 residues. The V and J ends lost 1 base and 8 bases respectively, with 14 bases between them. The germline CDR1 and CDR2 sequences are MNHNS and SASEGT. CDR3 residues: CASSEVSGRSEAFF. The DNA of the CDR3 is TGTGCCAGCAGTGAAGTCTCCGGACGAAGCGAAGCTTTCTTT.

The J gene is TRBJ1-2, the V gene TRBV10-3; TRBD1 is a possible D gene (6 bases). CDR3 length: 12 residues. Looked up from germline, CDR1 is ENHRY and CDR2 is SYGVKD. The ends were cut back, 4 bases at V and 6 bases at J, with 9 bases in the middle. The CDR3 DNA follows: TGTGCCATCAGTGGACACAGGGATGGCTACACCTTC. It codes for CAISGHRDGYTF.

V is TRBV7-2 and J is TRBJ2-7; weak D call: TRBD2 (5 bases). V lost 4 bases, J lost 1 base, and 17 bases lay in between. Germline CDR1 reads SGHTA; CDR2 reads FQGNSA. The CDR3 is made up of 16 amino acids. The CDR3, as DNA: TGTGCCAGCAGCTCGATGGGAGTAACCCCATCCTACGAGCAGTACTTC. Translation: CASSSMGVTPSYEQYF.

The chain joins TRBV7-9 to TRBJ2-7; D remains ambiguous. CDR3 size: 16 residues. V was trimmed by 2 bases and J by 3 bases, leaving 17 bases between them. Looked up from germline, CDR1 is SEHNR and CDR2 is FQNEAQ (reference sequence). The CDR3 nucleotides are TGTGCCAGCAGCTTACCCCCAAGAAGTAACAGCTACGAGCAGTACTTC. Translation gives CASSLPPRSNSYEQYF. Full variable domain (remainder filled in from reference TRBV7-9 and TRBJ2-7): DTGVSQNPRHKITKRGQNVTFRCDPISEHNRLYWYRQTLGQGPEFLTYFQNEAQLEKSRLLSDRFSAERPKGSFSTLEIQRTEQGDSAMYLCASSLPPRSNSYEQYFGPGTRLTVT.

This clonotype was seen a handful of times. J is TRBJ2-1 and V is TRBV5-1; TRBD2 matches 9 bases. The CDR3 totals 15 residues. J was trimmed by 7 bases and V by 2 bases; bases with no gene match: 7. Germline V CDR1 and CDR2: SGHRS, YFSETQ. The chain's CDR3 is CASSFNKREVNEQFF. CDR3 nucleotide sequence: TGCGCCAGCAGCTTTAATAAGCGGGAGGTAAATGAGCAGTTCTTC.

This sequence joins TRBV5-6 and TRBJ2-7, with D unclear. The germline gives CDR1 SGHDT, CDR2 YYEEEE. Trimming left V 6 bases short and J 6 bases short, with 13 bases between. The CDR3 has 12 residues. The CDR3 region has the DNA TGTGCCAGCACGTCGTCCCTCACCGAGCAGTACTTC. Its translation is CASTSSLTEQYF.

There are many counts of this clonotype. V gene TRBV13 combines with J gene TRBJ2-7; D is unclear. The CDR3 has 12 amino acids. CDR1 is PRHDT, CDR2 FYEKMQ, per germline (reference sequence). V was trimmed by 2 bases and J by 5 bases, leaving 7 bases between them. CDR3 region: CASSLLANEQYF. The CDR3, as DNA: TGTGCCAGCAGCTTACTCGCTAACGAGCAGTACTTC.

V is TRBV5-1 and J is TRBJ1-1; D is ambiguous. Trimming pared 1 base from V and 8 bases from J, leaving 9 bases between. Per the germline V gene, CDR1 is SGHRS and CDR2 is YFSETQ. This CDR3 has 12 residues. CDR3 region: CASSLQPTEAFF. The CDR3 nucleotides read TGCGCCAGCAGCTTGCAACCGACAGAAGCTTTCTTT.

This chain connects TRBV4-1 to TRBJ2-7; D ambiguous. The V end was cut by 0 bases, the J end by 5 bases, with 8 bases between. Per the germline V gene, CDR1 is MGHRA and CDR2 is YSYEKL. There are 13 residues in the CDR3. The CDR3 spells CASSQDQRDEQYF. In DNA, the CDR3 is TGCGCCAGCAGCCAAGATCAAAGGGACGAGCAGTACTTC.

As to this clonotype: The junction and the germline gene differ at one end; a read error may be behind it. This chain uses TRBV5-1 with TRBJ2-5, with D perhaps matching TRBD1 (6 bases). In germline, CDR1 is SGHRS, CDR2 YFSETQ. This CDR3 has 14 residues. For the CDR3, the DNA is TGCGACAGCAGCTCCAGGGGTACGGGGGAGACCCAGTACTTC. The encoded protein is CDSSSRGTGETQYF.

The V gene is TRBV20-1, the J gene TRBJ2-3; D possibly corresponds to TRBD2 (5 bases). In germline, CDR1 is DFQATT, CDR2 SNEGSKA (reference sequence). Trimming removed 0 bases from V and 1 base from J, with 11 bases in between. This CDR3 has 15 residues. The CDR3 protein is CSARDFGLGTDTQYF. As DNA, the CDR3 is TGCAGTGCTAGAGACTTTGGACTCGGCACAGATACGCAGTATTTT.

Only a few counts were recorded for this clonotype. This chain links TRBV12-5 with TRBJ2-1; 10 bases are a match to TRBD2. The ends lost 7 bases at V and 6 bases at J; junction bases unmatched: 12. The germline gives CDR1 LGHNT, CDR2 FRNRAP. The CDR3 spans 16 residues. CDR3 residues: CASALLSGGLFNEQFF. CDR3 DNA: TGTGCTAGTGCCCTACTTAGCGGGGGGTTATTCAATGAGCAGTTCTTC.